This section outlines one T cell receptor beta chain sequence together with its context. Source study methods: How many nucleated cells were present was estimated from reference gene primer amplification. Sequencing used immunoSEQ multiplex PCR; TCRdb keeps in-frame clones, though not all of them. D and trimming were read from the DNA, whereas the V and J calls and clone size are those reported in that table. The sample lists around 310,000 clones, around 89% seen once, with around 1% in the top ten. The CDR3 is 15 amino acids. The V gene lost 6 bases and the J gene lost 5 bases, with 17 bases spanning the gap. The germline V gene encodes CDR1 MGHRA and CDR2 YSYEKL. This specimen belongs to a study of blood T cell repertoires in COVID-19. As for the study in general: Acute and convalescent COVID-19 samples came from the United States, Italy and Spain. In each case, the material was cDNA or gDNA derived from T cells, B-cell-depleted T cells, or PBMCs.

The Seattle patients joined while their infection was active and were tracked longitudinally afterward. J is TRBJ1-5 and V is TRBV4-1; D perhaps matches TRBD1 (6 bases). The receptor was isolated from a woman between 40 and 55 years old with COVID-19, enrolled during active disease. The sample taken for sequencing was peripheral blood. The CDR3 region is CASRNRVGSDQPQHF. Written as DNA, the CDR3 is TGCGCCAGCAGAAACAGGGTAGGAAGCGATCAGCCCCAGCATTTT.